This is a list of T cell receptor beta chains from one sample in a study of blood T cell repertoires in COVID-19. Profiled with immunoSEQ multiplex PCR; TCRdb holds only in-frame clones, not every one. The repertoire has about 320,000 clones, roughly nine tenths of them found once; the top ten carry roughly 6.7%. Material: peripheral blood. All receptors derive from a man between 18 and 35 years old who had recovered from COVID-19. Both conserved end residues are part of each CDR3. Each record gives: D gene, V gene, clone size, J gene, CDR3 DNA, CDR3 protein. D genes are given only for firm matches. Clone size is shown for a subset of rows, as once, few, many or a class of expanded clone.

d_call: TRBD2; v_call: TRBV5-1; clone_size: NA; j_call: TRBJ2-1; cdr3_nt: TGCGCCAGCAGTGCGACTAGCGGGTACAACAATGAGCAGTTCTTC; cdr3_aa: CASSATSGYNNEQFF
d_call: NA; v_call: TRBV6-5; clone_size: few; j_call: TRBJ1-1; cdr3_nt: TGTGCCAGCATCAGGGATAGGAGTAACACTGAAGCTTTCTTT; cdr3_aa: CASIRDRSNTEAFF
d_call: TRBD1; v_call: TRBV5-4; clone_size: NA; j_call: TRBJ2-7; cdr3_nt: TGTGCCAGCAGCTTGATGGGACAGGCCTCCTACGAGCAGTACTTC; cdr3_aa: CASSLMGQASYEQYF
d_call: TRBD1; v_call: TRBV25-1; clone_size: NA; j_call: TRBJ2-7; cdr3_nt: TGTGCCAGCAGTGACGCGGGACAGGGTTCCTACGAGCAGTACTTC; cdr3_aa: CASSDAGQGSYEQYF
d_call: TRBD1; v_call: TRBV6-5; clone_size: NA; j_call: TRBJ1-2; cdr3_nt: TGTGCCAGCAGTTACCCACAGGGGGGCTACACCTTC; cdr3_aa: CASSYPQGGYTF
d_call: NA; v_call: TRBV18; clone_size: NA; j_call: TRBJ1-3; cdr3_nt: TGTGCCAGCTCACCACGGTTGGGAGAACTCATTGGAAACACCATATATTTT; cdr3_aa: CASSPRLGELIGNTIYF
d_call: NA; v_call: TRBV6-5; clone_size: NA; j_call: TRBJ1-1; cdr3_nt: TGTGCCAGCAGTTACGGACACAGGGAGACTGAAGCTTTCTTT; cdr3_aa: CASSYGHRETEAFF
d_call: NA; v_call: TRBV6-5; clone_size: NA; j_call: TRBJ2-7; cdr3_nt: TGTGCCAGCAGTTACTCGCGGGTCCTACCCTACGAGCAGTACTTC; cdr3_aa: CASSYSRVLPYEQYF
d_call: TRBD2; v_call: TRBV4-1; clone_size: NA; j_call: TRBJ2-1; cdr3_nt: TGCGCCAGCAGCCAAGTGGGGGCTATAGCGGGGCGTTACAATGAGCAGTTCTTC; cdr3_aa: CASSQVGAIAGRYNEQFF
d_call: TRBD1; v_call: TRBV18; clone_size: NA; j_call: TRBJ1-4; cdr3_nt: TGTGCCAGCTCACCGGGACAGGGGGGTGAAAAACTGTTTTTT; cdr3_aa: CASSPGQGGEKLFF